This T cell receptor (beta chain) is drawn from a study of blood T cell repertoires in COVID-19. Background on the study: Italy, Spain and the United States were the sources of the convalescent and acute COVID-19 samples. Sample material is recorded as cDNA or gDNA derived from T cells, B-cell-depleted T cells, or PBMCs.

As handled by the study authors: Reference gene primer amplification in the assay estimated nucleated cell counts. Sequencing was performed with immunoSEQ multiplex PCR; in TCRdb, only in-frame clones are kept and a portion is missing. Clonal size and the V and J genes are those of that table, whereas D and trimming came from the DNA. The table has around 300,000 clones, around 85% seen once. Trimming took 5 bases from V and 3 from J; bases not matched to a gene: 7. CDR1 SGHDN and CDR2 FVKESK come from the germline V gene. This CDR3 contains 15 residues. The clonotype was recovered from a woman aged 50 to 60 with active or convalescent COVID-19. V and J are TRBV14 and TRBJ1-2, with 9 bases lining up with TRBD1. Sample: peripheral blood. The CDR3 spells CASSTRRTGDYGYTF. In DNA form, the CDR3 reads TGTGCCAGCAGCACCCGGAGGACAGGGGACTATGGCTACACCTTC. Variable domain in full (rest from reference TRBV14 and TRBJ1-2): EAGVTQFPSHSVIEKGQTVTLRCDPISGHDNLYWYRRVMGKEIKFLLHFVKESKQDESGMPNNRFLAERTGGTYSTLKVQPAELEDSGVYFCASSTRRTGDYGYTFGSGTRLTVV.